Below, 7 T cell receptor beta chains from the same sample are listed, as sequenced in a study of blood T cells in healthy people across ages (dated by TCRdb to about 2015). Receptor amplification or capture employed 5' RACE. Sequencing took place on an Illumina HiSeq 2500. A second roughly 6 to 11 cycle PCR used a sample-barcoded 5' primer and a J-beta primer mix. TCRdb handled the public reads itself, with Q25 trimming in fastp and clone calling in MiXCR, and kept productive beta chains. Each entry merges the rows of one CDR3 protein and shows their most common DNA and genes. The sample table records about 640,000 distinct CDR3 sequences; 58% of these occur just once. 30% to 45% of the sample rests with the top ten. The sequenced material came from blood. Receptor source: a man aged 60-69 years in good health.

This chain uses TRBV5-1 with TRBJ2-1; D gene uncertain. The germline V gene has CDR1 SGHRS and CDR2 YFSETQ. This CDR3 has 14 residues. V lost 0 bases and J 7 bases, leaving 11 bases between the germline ends. DNA for the CDR3: TGCGCCAGCAGCTTGGAAGGGATCGCAAATGAGCAGTTCTTC. Translation: CASSLEGIANEQFF.

This clonotype was counted once. Germline is not matched at one junction end, which may reflect a read error. The CDR3: CAGSGRDRGLSYEQYF. The DNA of the CDR3 is TGTGCCGGCAGTGGCCGGGACAGGGGGTTATCCTACGAGCAGTACTTC. The rearrangement joins TRBV28 to TRBJ2-7, with 11 nucleotides matching TRBD1. Germline V gene lookup returns CDR1 MDHEN and CDR2 SYDVKM. The CDR3 runs to 16 residues.

CDR3 residues: CASSFGWGGNQPQHF. For the CDR3, the DNA is TGTGCCAGCAGTTTCGGATGGGGCGGCAATCAGCCCCAGCATTTT. This chain joins TRBV12-3 or TRBV12-4 and TRBJ1-5; TRBD1 might be the D (5 bases). V was clipped by 3 bases and J by 2 bases, with 11 bases between them. The CDR3 has 15 amino acids.

This clonotype occurred a few times. V usage is TRBV28 and J usage is TRBJ2-1; D ambiguous. Germline V gives CDR1 MDHEN, CDR2 SYDVKM. This CDR3 spans 13 amino acids. Trimming pared 8 bases from V and 0 bases from J, leaving 8 bases between. As DNA, the CDR3 is TGTGCCAGCGTTCCTAGCTCCTACAATGAGCAGTTCTTC. It is translated as CASVPSSYNEQFF.

The chain has TRBV2 and TRBJ1-2, with no clear D. Germline lookup yields CDR1 SNHLY and CDR2 FYNNEI. CDR3 length: 14 residues. V dropped 4 bases and J dropped 6 bases, with 15 bases sitting between them. CDR3 DNA sequence: TGTGCCAGCAGTGTAGAGGGCCCGACAAATGGCTACACCTTC. Amino acids: CASSVEGPTNGYTF.

This CDR3 is CSGRTVLPNEKLFF. The CDR3 DNA is TGCAGTGGAAGGACAGTGCTTCCTAATGAAAAACTGTTTTTT. The J gene is TRBJ1-4, the V gene TRBV20-1, with D tentatively TRBD1 (6 bases). Germline V gives CDR1 DFQATT, CDR2 SNEGSKA (reference sequence). V lost 7 bases, J lost 3 bases, and 15 bases lay in between. The CDR3 is 14 residues long.

With regard to this clonotype: A read error may explain this, as a much larger clone is one base away. The chain links TRBV6-5 to TRBJ2-3, with D tentatively TRBD1 or TRBD2 (5 bases each). This CDR3 is 14 amino acids long. CDR1 and CDR2 (germline): MNHEY, SVGAGI. DNA for the CDR3: TGTGCCAGCAGTTACGGGGGAAGCACAGATATGCAGTATTTT. Encoded protein: CASSYGGSTDMQYF.